Presented here are 26 T cell receptor beta chains from one specimen sequenced in a study of T cells in Graves' hyperthyroidism and ophthalmopathy. Amplified TCR beta CDR3 regions came from RNA transcripts. During a first-round RT-PCR of the TCR CDR3, the HTBI primer set was used. One entry per CDR3 protein results from TCRdb running MiXCR on the multiplex PCR reads. Found here are 370,000 or so distinct CDR3 sequences, less than 20% of them singletons; the top ten hold 28%. The sample comprised blood. Receptors were obtained from a woman in her late teens or twenties with Graves' hyperthyroidism that later progressed to Graves' ophthalmopathy.

This clonotype was seen many times. The chain uses TRBV6-6 and TRBJ2-2; D gene unclear. Deletions cut 0 bases from V and 3 bases from J, with 17 bases between. The CDR3 totals 18 residues. CDR1 is MNHNY and CDR2 is SVGAGI in the germline V gene (reference sequence). The CDR3: CASSYSLRTGSYTGELFF. In nucleotides, the CDR3 is TGTGCCAGCAGTTACTCCCTCCGCACGGGTAGCTACACCGGGGAGCTGTTTTTT.

This chain joins TRBV9 and TRBJ2-5, with D possibly being TRBD2 (7 bases). Trimming pared 3 bases from V and 4 bases from J, leaving 16 bases between. This CDR3 contains 15 residues. CDR1 and CDR2 (germline): SGDLS, YYNGEE. DNA for the CDR3: TGTGCCAGCAGCGGGAGAGGGGGGGCGGGAGAGACCCAGTACTTC. Translated, it gives CASSGRGGAGETQYF.

The chain is built from TRBV6-1 and TRBJ2-7; 11 bases match TRBD2. Germline CDR1 reads MNHNS; CDR2 reads SASEGT. Trimming cost V 7 bases and J 5 bases; bases outside gene matches: 13. The CDR3 length is 16 residues. The CDR3, as DNA: TGTGCCAGCACCGAGAGGGCACTAGCGGGAGAAAACGAGCAGTACTTC. This translates into CASTERALAGENEQYF.

In this sample, this clonotype turned up a few times. The chain couples TRBV6-1 to TRBJ2-5, with D unclear. Germline V CDR1 and CDR2: MNHNS, SASEGT. Trimming cost V 5 bases and J 3 bases, with 7 bases left between them. The CDR3 is made up of 12 amino acids. This chain's CDR3 is CASSSWEETQYF. The DNA of the CDR3 is TGTGCCAGCAGTTCCTGGGAAGAGACCCAGTACTTC.

This clonotype was seen at least ten times. The chain employs TRBV3-1 and TRBJ2-1; 10 bases are a match to TRBD1. The CDR3 sequence is 15 residues long. V gave up 3 bases and J gave up 8 bases; unmatched junction bases: 7. Germline V gene lookup returns CDR1 LGHDT and CDR2 YNNKEL (reference sequence). CDR3 sequence (DNA): TGTGCCAGCAGCCACCCGGACAGGGGGGCCGATGAGCAGTTCTTC. Residues: CASSHPDRGADEQFF.

The V gene is TRBV2, the J gene TRBJ2-2; 13 nucleotides agree with TRBD2. Per germline, CDR1 SNHLY and CDR2 FYNNEI. The V segment lost 5 bases and the J segment 0 bases; nucleotides outside the gene matches: 12. This CDR3 comprises 20 residues. This chain's CDR3 is CASSYSGLAGVFANTGELFF. The CDR3 nucleotides are TGTGCCAGCAGTTACTCCGGACTAGCGGGGGTGTTTGCGAACACCGGGGAGCTGTTTTTT.

Written as DNA, the CDR3 is TGTGCCAGTAGTAAATTTTGGAGTTCCTACGAGCAGTACTTC. Protein: CASSKFWSSYEQYF. The rearrangement uses TRBV19 and TRBJ2-7; D is ambiguous. Trimming stripped 4 bases from V and 1 base from J, with 11 bases between. The CDR3 totals 14 residues. Per the germline V gene, CDR1 is LNHDA and CDR2 is SQIVND (reference sequence).

The chain combines TRBV6-2 or TRBV6-3 with TRBJ1-1, with D uncertain. Germline V gene data show CDR1 as MNHEY and CDR2 as SVGEGT. Deletions cut 7 bases from V and 0 bases from J, with 9 bases between. This CDR3 spans 13 amino acids. Written as DNA, the CDR3 is TGTGCCAGCATGTTGAGGGTGAACACTGAAGCTTTCTTT. Translation gives CASMLRVNTEAFF.

This clonotype was observed a few times. V gene TRBV2 combines with J gene TRBJ1-2; D is ambiguous. This CDR3 spans 16 amino acids. CDR1 SNHLY and CDR2 FYNNEI come from the germline V gene. V lost 7 bases and J lost 8, with 26 bases in between. CDR3 region: CASKITHRARVGGYTF. DNA of the CDR3: TGTGCCAGCAAAATCACCCACCGAGCGAGGGTAGGGGGCTACACCTTC.

This clonotype was counted at least ten times. V usage is TRBV7-2 and J usage is TRBJ2-5; TRBD2 aligns across 7 bases. The CDR3 extends over 15 amino acids. V shed 2 bases, J shed 5 bases, and the junction held 8 bases outside the gene matches. In germline, CDR1 is SGHTA, CDR2 FQGNSA. CDR3: CASSLWGGSGETQYF. The CDR3 DNA is TGTGCCAGCAGCTTATGGGGGGGAAGTGGGGAGACCCAGTACTTC.

This clonotype was observed many times. The chain combines TRBV12-3 or TRBV12-4 with TRBJ2-5; no clear D. V was trimmed by 6 bases and J by 7 bases, leaving 12 bases between them. The CDR3 consists of 12 residues. The CDR3 nucleotides are TGTGCCAGCAGCCCTGCGGTGGGGACCCAGTACTTC. It is translated as CASSPAVGTQYF.

This clonotype was observed at least ten times. The J gene is TRBJ2-1, the V gene TRBV7-3; 9 nucleotides line up with TRBD2. Trimming cost V 4 bases and J 6 bases; bases outside gene matches: 7. This CDR3 contains 15 residues. Germline lookup yields CDR1 SGHTA and CDR2 FQGTGA. As DNA, the CDR3 is TGTGCCAGCAGCTCGGGACTAGCTGCAGGCAATGAGCAGTTCTTC. It yields the protein CASSSGLAAGNEQFF.

This clonotype was picked up many times. V is TRBV2 and J is TRBJ1-1; a possible D gene is TRBD1 (6 bases). From germline, CDR1 is SNHLY and CDR2 FYNNEI. The V end lost 5 bases, the J end lost 4 bases, and 11 bases lay between the germline ends. The CDR3 length is 13 residues. The CDR3 protein is CASSPGQTTEAFF. In DNA, the CDR3 is TGTGCCAGCAGTCCCGGACAGACCACTGAAGCTTTCTTT.

This chain links TRBV20-1 with TRBJ1-2; the D gene is possibly TRBD1 (5 bases). CDR1 is DFQATT, CDR2 SNEGSKA, per germline (reference sequence). The CDR3 spans 14 residues. The CDR3, as DNA: TGCAGCGTATATTCTACAGGATCTAACTATGGCTACACCTTC. This translates into CSVYSTGSNYGYTF.

The sample holds many counts of this clonotype. The V gene is TRBV20-1, the J gene TRBJ1-2; D unclear. Per the germline V gene, CDR1 is DFQATT and CDR2 is SNEGSKA (reference sequence). This CDR3 is 10 amino acids long. CDR3 loop: CSRERNGYTF. CDR3 nucleotides: TGCAGCCGGGAGAGAAATGGCTACACCTTC.

This clonotype has a handful of counts. The chain joins TRBV20-1 to TRBJ2-1; 8 nucleotides match TRBD1. After removal of 3 bases from V and 8 bases from J, the junction contained 6 bases not matched to a gene. Germline-derived CDR1 and CDR2 are DFQATT and SNEGSKA (reference sequence). The CDR3 totals 13 residues. In DNA form, the CDR3 reads TGCAGTGCTAGGGAGGACAGGGTAGATGAGCAGTTCTTC. Translating it yields CSAREDRVDEQFF.

At least ten counts were recorded for this clonotype. The chain uses TRBV7-2 and TRBJ2-7; D is unclear. The germline V gene encodes CDR1 SGHTA and CDR2 FQGNSA. This CDR3 is 13 amino acids long. Deletions cut 3 bases from V and 0 bases from J, with 6 bases between. The CDR3 DNA reads as TGTGCCAGCAGCTTTCCGAGCTCCTACGAGCAGTACTTC. Protein product: CASSFPSSYEQYF.

This clonotype was counted once. CDR3 protein: CASSLRDRLLGNTIYF. The CDR3 DNA reads TGTGCCAGCAGTTTAAGGGACAGGTTACTAGGAAACACCATATATTTT. The genes are TRBV12-3 or TRBV12-4 and TRBJ1-3; 8 bases match TRBD1. V dropped 2 bases and J dropped 4; count of bases not matched to a gene: 7. The CDR3 length is 16 residues.

This clonotype showed up many times. The chain combines TRBV28 with TRBJ2-1; 7 nucleotides line up with TRBD2. This CDR3 has 18 amino acids. The germline V gene has CDR1 MDHEN and CDR2 SYDVKM. With 2 bases clipped from V and 6 bases from J, the junction kept 16 bases outside the gene matches. As DNA, the CDR3 is TGTGCCAGCAGTTTACGGTCTGGCGGGAGAGGGTTACGCAATGAGCAGTTCTTC. Translated: CASSLRSGGRGLRNEQFF.

The V gene is TRBV4-3, the J gene TRBJ2-1, with TRBD2 as a possible D gene (5 bases). The CDR3 sequence is 16 residues long. CDR1 is LGHNA, CDR2 YSLEER, per germline. Trimming took off 0 bases at V and 7 bases at J, with 16 bases between the two ends. The DNA of the CDR3 is TGCGCCAGCAGCCAAGAGGTCCTGGGAGTCGAAAATGAGCAGTTCTTC. Translated, it gives CASSQEVLGVENEQFF.

Ten or more counts support this clonotype. The rearrangement joins TRBV7-2 to TRBJ2-1; 11 bases fit TRBD2. Per the germline V gene, CDR1 is SGHTA and CDR2 is FQGNSA. V shed 4 bases and J 9 bases; nucleotides not matched to a gene: 5. The CDR3 runs to 14 residues. The CDR3, as DNA: TGTGCCAGCAGCTCCGCGGGACTAGCGGTTGAGCAGTTCTTC. It specifies CASSSAGLAVEQFF.

This clonotype was detected many times. V gene TRBV7-2 combines with J gene TRBJ1-6, with D possibly being TRBD1 (5 bases). There are 14 residues in the CDR3. Germline V gene sequence: CDR1 SGHTA, CDR2 FQGNSA. V shed 3 bases and J shed 7 bases, with 10 bases lying between them. DNA for the CDR3: TGTGCCAGCAGCTTTAGGGGATTCAATTCACCCCTCCACTTT. Translating it yields CASSFRGFNSPLHF.

This sequence joins TRBV7-2 and TRBJ2-5; 9 nucleotides match TRBD2. Germline V gene sequence: CDR1 SGHTA, CDR2 FQGNSA. Trimming at V came to 3 bases and at J to 4 bases, leaving 6 bases not matched to a gene. The CDR3 is made up of 15 amino acids. This CDR3 is CASSLAGGGGETQYF. DNA for the CDR3: TGTGCCAGCAGCTTGGCGGGGGGGGGGGGAGAGACCCAGTACTTC.

This chain's CDR3 is CASRGSGSRWTGELFF. The CDR3 DNA reads as TGTGCCAGCAGAGGCAGCGGGAGTAGATGGACCGGGGAGCTGTTTTTT. This chain links TRBV6-1 with TRBJ2-2; 8 nucleotides align to TRBD2. CDR1 and CDR2 (germline): MNHNS, SASEGT. The J segment lost 5 bases and the V segment lost 6 bases, leaving 11 bases of the junction unmatched. The CDR3 is 16 residues long.

The chain links TRBV6-5 to TRBJ2-1; D perhaps matches TRBD1 (5 bases). The CDR3 spans 18 residues. V was trimmed by 0 bases and J by 0 bases, leaving 15 bases between them. Germline assignment: CDR1 MNHEY and CDR2 SVGAGI. The CDR3 DNA reads TGTGCCAGCAGTTACTCCCCAACCAGGGCGAGCTCCTACAATGAGCAGTTCTTC. Translated, it gives CASSYSPTRASSYNEQFF.

Ten or more counts support this clonotype. V is TRBV29-1 and J is TRBJ1-1; D is perhaps TRBD1 (6 bases). Trimming took off 6 bases at V and 1 base at J, with 12 bases between the two ends. Germline CDR1 SQVTM, CDR2 ANQGSEA. This CDR3 has 13 residues. CDR3 region: CSVIQGTNTEAFF. The CDR3 region has the DNA TGCAGCGTGATACAGGGTACGAACACTGAAGCTTTCTTT.